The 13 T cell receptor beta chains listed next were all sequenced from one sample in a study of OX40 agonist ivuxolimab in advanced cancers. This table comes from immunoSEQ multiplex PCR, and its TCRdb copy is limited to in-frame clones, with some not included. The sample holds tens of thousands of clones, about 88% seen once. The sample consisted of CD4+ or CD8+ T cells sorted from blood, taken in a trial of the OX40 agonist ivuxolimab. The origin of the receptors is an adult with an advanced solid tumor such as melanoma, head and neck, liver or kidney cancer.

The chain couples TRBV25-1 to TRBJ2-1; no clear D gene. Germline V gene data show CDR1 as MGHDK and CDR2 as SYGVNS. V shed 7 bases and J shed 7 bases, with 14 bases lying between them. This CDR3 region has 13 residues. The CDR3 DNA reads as TGTGCCAGCACGGAGACTGCTCGGAATGAGCAGTTCTTC. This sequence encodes CASTETARNEQFF.

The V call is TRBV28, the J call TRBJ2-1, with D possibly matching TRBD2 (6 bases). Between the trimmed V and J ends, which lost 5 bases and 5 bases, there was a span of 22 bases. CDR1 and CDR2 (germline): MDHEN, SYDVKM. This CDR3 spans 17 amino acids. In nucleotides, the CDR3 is TGTGCCAGCAGTCCTTTGGGACTGAGGAGATTACACAATGAGCAGTTCTTC. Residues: CASSPLGLRRLHNEQFF.

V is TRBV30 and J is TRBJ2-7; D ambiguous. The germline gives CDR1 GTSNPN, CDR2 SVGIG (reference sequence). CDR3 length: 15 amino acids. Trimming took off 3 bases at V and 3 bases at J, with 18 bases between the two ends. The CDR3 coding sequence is TGTGCCTGGAGACCTCCTAGGAGCGACGTCTACGAGCAGTACTTC. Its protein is CAWRPPRSDVYEQYF.

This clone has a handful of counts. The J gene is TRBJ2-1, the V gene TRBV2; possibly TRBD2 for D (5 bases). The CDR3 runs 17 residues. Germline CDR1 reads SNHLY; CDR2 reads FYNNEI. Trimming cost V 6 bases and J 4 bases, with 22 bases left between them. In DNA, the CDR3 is TGTGCCAGCAGACCAACCGGGATCTACTTACAATACAATGAGCAGTTCTTC. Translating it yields CASRPTGIYLQYNEQFF.

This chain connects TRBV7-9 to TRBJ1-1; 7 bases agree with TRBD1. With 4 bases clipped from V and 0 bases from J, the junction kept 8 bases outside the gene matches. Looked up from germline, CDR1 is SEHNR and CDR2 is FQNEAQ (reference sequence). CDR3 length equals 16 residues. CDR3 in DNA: TGTGCCAGCAGCTACGACAGGGTGACGATGAACACTGAAGCTTTCTTT. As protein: CASSYDRVTMNTEAFF.

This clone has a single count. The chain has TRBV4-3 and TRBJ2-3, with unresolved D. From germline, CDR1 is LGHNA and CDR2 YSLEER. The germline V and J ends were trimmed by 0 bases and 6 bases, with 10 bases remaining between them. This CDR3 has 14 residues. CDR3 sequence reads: CASSQDRVMDTQYF. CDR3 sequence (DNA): TGCGCCAGCAGCCAAGATCGAGTTATGGATACGCAGTATTTT.

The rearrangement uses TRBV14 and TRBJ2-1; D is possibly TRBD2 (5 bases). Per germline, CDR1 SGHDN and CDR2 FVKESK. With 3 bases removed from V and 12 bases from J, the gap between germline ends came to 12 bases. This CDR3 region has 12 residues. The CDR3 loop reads CASSHSIRGQFF. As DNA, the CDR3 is TGTGCCAGCAGCCACTCCATTCGGGGGCAGTTCTTC.

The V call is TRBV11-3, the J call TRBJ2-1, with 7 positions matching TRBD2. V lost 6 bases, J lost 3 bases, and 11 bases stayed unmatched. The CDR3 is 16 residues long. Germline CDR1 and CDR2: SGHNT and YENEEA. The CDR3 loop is CASSPGGTTIYNEQFF. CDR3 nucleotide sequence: TGTGCCAGCAGTCCTGGCGGGACTACTATCTACAATGAGCAGTTCTTC. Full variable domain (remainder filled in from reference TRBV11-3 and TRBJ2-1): EAGVVQSPRYKIIEKKQPVAFWCNPISGHNTLYWYLQNLGQGPELLIRYENEEAVDDSQLPKDRFSAERLKGVDSTLKIQPAELGDSAVYLCASSPGGTTIYNEQFFGPGTRLTVL.

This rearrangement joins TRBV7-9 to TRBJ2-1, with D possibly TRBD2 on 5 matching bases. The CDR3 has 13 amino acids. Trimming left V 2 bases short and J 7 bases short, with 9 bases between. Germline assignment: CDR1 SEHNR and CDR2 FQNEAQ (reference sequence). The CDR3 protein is CASSLLSGNEQFF. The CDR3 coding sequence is TGTGCCAGCAGCTTATTGAGCGGTAATGAGCAGTTCTTC.

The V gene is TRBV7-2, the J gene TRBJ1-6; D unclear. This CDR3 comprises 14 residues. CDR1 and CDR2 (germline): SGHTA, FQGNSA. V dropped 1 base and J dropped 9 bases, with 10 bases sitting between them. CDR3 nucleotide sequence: TGTGCCAGCAGCTTAGAGACCTCGGGTTCACCCCTCCACTTT. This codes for CASSLETSGSPLHF.

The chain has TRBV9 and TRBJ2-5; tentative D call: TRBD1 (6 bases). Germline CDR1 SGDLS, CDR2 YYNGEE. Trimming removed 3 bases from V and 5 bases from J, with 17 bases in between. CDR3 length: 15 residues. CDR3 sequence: CASSAGGRGVETQYF. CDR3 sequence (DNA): TGTGCCAGCAGCGCTGGGGGCAGGGGAGTGGAGACCCAGTACTTC.

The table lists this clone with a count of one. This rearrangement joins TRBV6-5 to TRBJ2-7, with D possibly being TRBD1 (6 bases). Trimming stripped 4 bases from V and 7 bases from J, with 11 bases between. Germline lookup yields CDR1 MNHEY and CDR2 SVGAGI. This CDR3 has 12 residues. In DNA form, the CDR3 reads TGTGCCAGCAGTTTCACAGGGAATGAGCAGTACTTC. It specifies CASSFTGNEQYF.

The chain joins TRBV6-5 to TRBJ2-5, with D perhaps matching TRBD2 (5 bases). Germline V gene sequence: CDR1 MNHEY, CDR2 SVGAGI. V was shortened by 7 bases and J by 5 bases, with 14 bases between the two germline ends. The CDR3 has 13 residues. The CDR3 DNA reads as TGTGCCAGCAAGGTTGGAGGTGTCGAGACCCAGTACTTC. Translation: CASKVGGVETQYF.